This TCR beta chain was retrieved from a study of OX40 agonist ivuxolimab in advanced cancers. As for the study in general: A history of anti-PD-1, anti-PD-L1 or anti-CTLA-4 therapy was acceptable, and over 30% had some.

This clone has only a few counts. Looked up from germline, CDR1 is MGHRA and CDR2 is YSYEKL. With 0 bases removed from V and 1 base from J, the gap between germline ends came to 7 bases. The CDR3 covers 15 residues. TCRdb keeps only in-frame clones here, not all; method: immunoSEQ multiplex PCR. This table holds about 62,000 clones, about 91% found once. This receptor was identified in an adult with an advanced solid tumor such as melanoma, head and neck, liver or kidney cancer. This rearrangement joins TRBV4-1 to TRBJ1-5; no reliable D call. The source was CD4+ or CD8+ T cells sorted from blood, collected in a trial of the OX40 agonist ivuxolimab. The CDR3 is CASSQDRTSNQPQHF. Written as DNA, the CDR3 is TGCGCCAGCAGCCAAGACAGAACCAGCAATCAGCCCCAGCATTTT.